This paragraph reports one T cell receptor beta chain. Adults between roughly 18 and 89 years of age took part from 20 to 25 US areas. As processed by the authors: Estimation of nucleated cell counts was performed using reference gene primer amplification. Assay: immunoSEQ multiplex PCR; the TCRdb copy retains only in-frame clones and omits some. V and J calls and clone size are those listed in that table; D and trimming were worked out from the DNA. The repertoire holds approximately 170,000 clones, with around 84% as singletons. This sample was included in a study of blood T cell repertoires in COVID-19. V shed 5 bases and J 1 base; nucleotides not matched to a gene: 6. The CDR3 consists of 15 residues. Germline loops: CDR1 LNHDA, CDR2 SQIVND (reference sequence).

Sequenced input: PBMCs or T cells enriched from blood (not recorded which). The rearrangement uses TRBV19 and TRBJ1-2, with TRBD1 matching 8 bases. The source of this sequence is a woman in her 50s who had recovered from COVID-19. CDR3 sequence (DNA): TGTGCCAGTAGTGTAACCGGACAGGGTAACTATGGCTACACCTTC. It yields the protein CASSVTGQGNYGYTF.